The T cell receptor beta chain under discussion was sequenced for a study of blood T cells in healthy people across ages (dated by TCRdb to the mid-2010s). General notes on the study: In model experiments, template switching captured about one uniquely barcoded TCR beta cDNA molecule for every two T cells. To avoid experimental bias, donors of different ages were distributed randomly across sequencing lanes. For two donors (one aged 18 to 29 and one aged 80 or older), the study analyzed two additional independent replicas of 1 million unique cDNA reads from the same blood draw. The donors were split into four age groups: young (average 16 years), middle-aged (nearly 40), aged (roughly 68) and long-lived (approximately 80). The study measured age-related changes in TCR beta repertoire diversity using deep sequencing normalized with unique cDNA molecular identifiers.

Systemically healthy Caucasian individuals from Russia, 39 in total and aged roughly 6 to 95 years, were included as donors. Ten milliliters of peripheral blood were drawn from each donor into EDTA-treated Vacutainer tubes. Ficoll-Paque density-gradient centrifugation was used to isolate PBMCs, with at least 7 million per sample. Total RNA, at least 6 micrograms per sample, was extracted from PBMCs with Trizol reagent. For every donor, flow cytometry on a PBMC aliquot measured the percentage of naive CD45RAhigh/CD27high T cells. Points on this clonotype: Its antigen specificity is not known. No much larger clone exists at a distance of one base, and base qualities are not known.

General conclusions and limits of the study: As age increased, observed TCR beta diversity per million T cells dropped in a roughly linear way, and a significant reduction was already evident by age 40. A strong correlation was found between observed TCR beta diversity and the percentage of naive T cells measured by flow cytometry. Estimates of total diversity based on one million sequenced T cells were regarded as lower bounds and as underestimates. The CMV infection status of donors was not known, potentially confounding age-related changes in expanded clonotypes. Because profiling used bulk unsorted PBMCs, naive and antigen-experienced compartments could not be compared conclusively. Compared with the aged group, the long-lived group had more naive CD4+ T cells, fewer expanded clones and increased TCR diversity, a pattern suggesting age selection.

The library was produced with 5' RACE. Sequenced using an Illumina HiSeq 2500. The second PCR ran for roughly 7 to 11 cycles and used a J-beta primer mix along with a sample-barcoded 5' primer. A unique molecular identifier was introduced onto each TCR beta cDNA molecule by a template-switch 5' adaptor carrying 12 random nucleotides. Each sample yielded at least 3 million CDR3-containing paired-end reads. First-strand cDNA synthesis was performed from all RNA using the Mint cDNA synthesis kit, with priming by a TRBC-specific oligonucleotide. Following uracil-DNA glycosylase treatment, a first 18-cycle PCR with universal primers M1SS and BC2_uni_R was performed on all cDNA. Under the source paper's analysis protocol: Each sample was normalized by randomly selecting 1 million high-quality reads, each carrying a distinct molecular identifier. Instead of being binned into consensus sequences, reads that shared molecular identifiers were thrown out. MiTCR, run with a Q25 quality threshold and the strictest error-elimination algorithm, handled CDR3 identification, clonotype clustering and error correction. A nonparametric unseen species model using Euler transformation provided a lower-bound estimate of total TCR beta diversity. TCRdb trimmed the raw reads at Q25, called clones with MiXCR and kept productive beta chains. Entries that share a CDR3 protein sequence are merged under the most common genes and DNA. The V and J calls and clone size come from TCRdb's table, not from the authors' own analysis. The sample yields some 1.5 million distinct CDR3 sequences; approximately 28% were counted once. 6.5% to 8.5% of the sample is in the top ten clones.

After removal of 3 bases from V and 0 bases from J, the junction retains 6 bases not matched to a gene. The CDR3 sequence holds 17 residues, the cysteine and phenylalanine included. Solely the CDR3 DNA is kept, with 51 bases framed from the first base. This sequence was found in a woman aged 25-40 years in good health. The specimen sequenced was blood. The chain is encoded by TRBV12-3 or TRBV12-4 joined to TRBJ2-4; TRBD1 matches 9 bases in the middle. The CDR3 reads CASSLGTGYLAKNIQYF. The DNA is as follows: TGTGCCAGCAGTTTGGGGACAGGGTATCTAGCCAAAAACATTCAGTACTTC.